The clone carrying this T cell receptor beta chain appeared once. Using immunoSEQ multiplex PCR, the repertoire was profiled, and TCRdb retains in-frame clones only, with some absent. Among approximately 130,000 clones listed, roughly four fifths were seen once. Grouping used clinical history reported by participants in a survey and questionnaire. What the recovered Cohort 3 donors had was two negative PCRs, clearance, or symptom resolution. These data are taken from a study of blood T cell repertoires in COVID-19. Study information: Italy, Spain and the United States were the sources of the convalescent and acute COVID-19 samples.

The CDR3 is 16 amino acids. The sequenced material came from PBMCs or T cells enriched from blood (not recorded which). The rearrangement links TRBV21-1 to TRBJ1-3; the table names TRBD1, a call not compared with the DNA. TRBV21-1 is noted as a pseudogene. This sequence originates from a man younger than 40 who had recovered from COVID-19. The CDR3: CASSQRGRGYGNTIYF. DNA of the CDR3: TGTGCCAGCAGCCAAAGGGGCAGGGGGTATGGAAACACCATATATTTT.